This TCR beta chain was recorded in a study of CD8 T cells in Susac syndrome. RNA amounts of about 0.5 to 1 ug underwent reverse transcription with random hexamers. The TCR beta CDR3 was amplified by immunoSEQ multiplex PCR across 54 Vbeta, 13 Jbeta. TCRdb re-derived calls from the immunoSEQ multiplex PCR reads in MiXCR, one entry per CDR3 protein. The sample has some 220,000 distinct CDR3 sequences, approximately 95% seen once. Sequencing of TCR beta covered CD8+ and CD4+ T cells obtained from blood. Relapsing-remitting disease, either stable or active, was present in the multiple sclerosis controls, who were treatment-naive patients. CD8+ and CD4+ T cells were negatively isolated; TEMRA cells were FACS-enriched. The CDR3 is 14 residues long. The ends were cut back, 4 bases at V and 1 base at J, with 8 bases in the middle. Germline values: CDR1 SNHLY, CDR2 FYNNEI.

The sequencing input was CD4+ T cells from PBMCs. The chain combines TRBV2 with TRBJ1-5, with a weak D call TRBD1 (5 bases). The TCR comes from a human donor with multiple sclerosis. CDR3 loop: CASSAGLSNQPQHF. As DNA, the CDR3 is TGTGCCAGCAGTGCAGGGTTGAGCAATCAGCCCCAGCATTTT.